These 17 T cell receptor beta chains came from one sample sequenced in a study of CD4 T cells in relation to SARS-CoV-2 and coronaviruses. CD4+ T cells from unexposed donors were obtained before the COVID-19 pandemic (2011-2018). CD4+ T cells were isolated from the cells after more than nine days of culture. Their cognate antigens are unknown. TCRdb's copy holds only in-frame clones and misses some; the assay was immunoSEQ multiplex PCR. Of 10,000 to 15,000 clones in the sample, 65% to 70% were seen once. What was sequenced was CD4+ T cells from PBMCs, cultured in vitro. The receptors were gathered from a human donor in good health.

V gene TRBV7-9 combines with J gene TRBJ2-7; TRBD2 matches at 14 bases. After removal of 5 bases from V and 6 bases from J, the junction contained 9 bases not matched to a gene. CDR3 length: 16 residues. Germline V gives CDR1 SEHNR, CDR2 FQNEAQ (reference sequence). CDR3 bases: TGTGCCAGCAGCCCTCCGGGACTAGCGGGAGTAACCGAGCAGTACTTC. Encoded protein: CASSPPGLAGVTEQYF. The full variable domain, rest sourced from reference TRBV7-9 and TRBJ2-7, is DTGVSQNPRHKITKRGQNVTFRCDPISEHNRLYWYRQTLGQGPEFLTYFQNEAQLEKSRLLSDRFSAERPKGSFSTLEIQRTEQGDSAMYLCASSPPGLAGVTEQYFGPGTRLTVT.

This chain links TRBV4-2 with TRBJ2-1; D unresolved. The V end lost 0 bases, the J end lost 7 bases, and 7 bases lay between the germline ends. Germline V gene lookup returns CDR1 LGHNA and CDR2 YNFKEQ. CDR3 length: 13 residues. For the CDR3, the DNA is TGTGCCAGCAGCCAAGACCCGATAAATGAGCAGTTCTTC. Amino acid sequence: CASSQDPINEQFF.

The rearrangement links TRBV5-1 to TRBJ2-5; 7 bases fit TRBD2. The CDR3 consists of 15 residues. Losses at the gene ends were 0 bases for V and 4 bases for J; bases not matched to a gene: 6. CDR1 and CDR2 (germline): SGHRS, YFSETQ. The CDR3 coding sequence is TGCGCCAGCAGCTTGGTTGTCCAGCGGGGAGAGACCCAGTACTTC. Residues: CASSLVVQRGETQYF. The whole variable domain, remainder taken from reference TRBV5-1 and TRBJ2-5, is KAGVTQTPRYLIKTRGQQVTLSCSPISGHRSVSWYQQTPGQGLQFLFEYFSETQRNKGNFPGRFSGRQFSNSRSEMNVSTLELGDSALYLCASSLVVQRGETQYFGPGTRLLVL.

This chain links TRBV11-3 with TRBJ2-1, with 8 bases that match TRBD2. This CDR3 contains 16 residues. The germline gives CDR1 SGHNT, CDR2 YENEEA. The junction had 4 bases not matched to a gene; V was cut back by 1 base and J by 2 bases. CDR3 bases: TGTGCCAGCAGCTTAGGTGGCGGGAGGACCTACAATGAGCAGTTCTTC. It codes for CASSLGGGRTYNEQFF.

The chain joins TRBV6-1 to TRBJ2-5, with 7 nucleotides matching TRBD1. Germline V gene sequence: CDR1 MNHNS, CDR2 SASEGT. The V segment lost 3 bases and the J segment 2 bases; nucleotides outside the gene matches: 3. The CDR3 is made up of 14 amino acids. CDR3 coding DNA: TGTGCCAGCAGTGACGAGACAGGGCAAGAGACCCAGTACTTC. Protein sequence: CASSDETGQETQYF.

The chain joins TRBV5-1 to TRBJ2-2; no clear D. This CDR3 is 15 amino acids long. The V end lost 2 bases, the J end lost 4 bases, and 12 bases lay between the germline ends. Per the germline V gene, CDR1 is SGHRS and CDR2 is YFSETQ. The CDR3 DNA reads as TGCGCCAGCAGCTTCGAGTTCCTGGGCACCGGGGAGCTGTTTTTT. Its protein product is CASSFEFLGTGELFF.

The chain is built from TRBV10-3 and TRBJ2-3; the match to TRBD2 covers 8 bases. The CDR3 is made up of 15 amino acids. Trimming at V came to 8 bases and at J to 4 bases, leaving 11 bases not matched to a gene. Per germline, CDR1 ENHRY and CDR2 SYGVKD. The CDR3 region has the DNA TGTGCCATCTCATTAGCGACGGGAGGGCCAGATACGCAGTATTTT. Protein sequence: CAISLATGGPDTQYF.

The J gene is TRBJ2-5, the V gene TRBV11-2; 7 bases fit TRBD2. Germline loops: CDR1 SGHAT, CDR2 FQNNGV. J was trimmed by 5 bases and V by 0 bases; bases with no gene match: 6. CDR3 length equals 15 residues. CDR3 nucleotides: TGTGCCAGCAGCTTAGAGGGAGGGGTTCTGGAGACCCAGTACTTC. Its translation is CASSLEGGVLETQYF.

This clone was counted between two and nine times. This chain uses TRBV19 with TRBJ2-1; TRBD2 matches 7 bases. In germline, CDR1 is LNHDA, CDR2 SQIVND (reference sequence). CDR3 size: 16 residues. V shed 4 bases and J 2 bases; nucleotides not matched to a gene: 8. CDR3 DNA: TGTGCCAGTAGTACCAGACTAGCCCGTACCTACAATGAGCAGTTCTTC. Its translation is CASSTRLARTYNEQFF.

The chain employs TRBV7-3 and TRBJ2-7, with D tentatively TRBD2 (5 bases). In germline, CDR1 is SGHTA, CDR2 FQGTGA. Trimming shortened V by 3 bases and J by 4 bases, and 13 bases separated the two germline ends. The CDR3 has 14 amino acids. The CDR3 here is CASSFQSGEYEQYF. The DNA for the CDR3 is TGTGCCAGCAGCTTTCAATCTGGGGAGTACGAGCAGTACTTC.

This sequence joins TRBV7-2 and TRBJ1-2, with D unresolved. Trimming stripped 2 bases from V and 6 bases from J, with 10 bases between. Germline loops: CDR1 SGHTA, CDR2 FQGNSA. The CDR3 sequence is 13 residues long. CDR3 in amino acids: CASSLRANHGYTF. As DNA, the CDR3 is TGTGCCAGCAGCTTAAGGGCCAACCATGGCTACACCTTC.

The chain combines TRBV5-1 with TRBJ2-7; 7 nucleotides align to TRBD1. This CDR3 is built from 16 residues. Looked up from germline, CDR1 is SGHRS and CDR2 is YFSETQ. V lost 1 base and J lost 0; bases outside the gene matches: 7. CDR3 nucleotides: TGCGCCAGCAGCTTGTCAGGGGGTCCGACCTCCTACGAGCAGTACTTC. Its translation is CASSLSGGPTSYEQYF.

This clone was seen once. V usage is TRBV7-2 and J usage is TRBJ2-1; TRBD1 might be the D (5 bases). Germline CDR1 reads SGHTA; CDR2 reads FQGNSA. CDR3 length: 13 amino acids. V dropped 2 bases and J dropped 5 bases, with 7 bases sitting between them. The CDR3 nucleotides are TGTGCCAGCAGCTTAACGACAGACAATGAGCAGTTCTTC. It translates to CASSLTTDNEQFF.

The chain recombines TRBV5-6 with TRBJ1-3, with D maybe TRBD1 (5 bases). This CDR3 is 14 amino acids long. The V end was cut by 0 bases, the J end by 4 bases, with 8 bases between. Germline CDR1 reads SGHDT; CDR2 reads YYEEEE. CDR3 DNA sequence: TGTGCCAGCAGCTTGGCCCCAGGGGGAAACACCATATATTTT. Amino acid sequence: CASSLAPGGNTIYF.

The chain couples TRBV28 to TRBJ2-7; D uncertain. Germline V lookup: CDR1 MDHEN, CDR2 SYDVKM. Trimming took 8 bases from V and 7 from J, leaving 15 bases between them. This CDR3 comprises 12 residues. The CDR3 DNA reads TGTGCCAGCCGACTGCCCCCTGGGGAGCAGTACTTC. This sequence encodes CASRLPPGEQYF.

This clone was detected a few times. CDR3 sequence: CASSEFQPQHF. The CDR3 nucleotides are TGTGCCAGCAGTGAGTTTCAGCCCCAGCATTTT. The rearrangement uses TRBV2 and TRBJ1-5; D is uncertain. Germline lookup yields CDR1 SNHLY and CDR2 FYNNEI. V shed 3 bases and J shed 6 bases, with 3 bases lying between them. The CDR3 extends over 11 amino acids. Looking up the rest from reference TRBV2 and TRBJ1-5 gives the full variable domain: EPEVTQTPSHQVTQMGQEVILRCVPISNHLYFYWYRQILGQKVEFLVSFYNNEISEKSEIFDDQFSVERPDGSNFTLKIRSTKLEDSAMYFCASSEFQPQHFGDGTRLSIL.

The chain combines TRBV6-2 or TRBV6-3 with TRBJ1-1, with 8 bases fitting TRBD1. V shed 4 bases, J shed 10 bases, and the junction held 8 bases outside the gene matches. Per the germline V gene, CDR1 is MNHEY and CDR2 is SVGEGT. The CDR3 has 13 amino acids. The CDR3 spells CASSFGQGVGAFF. The CDR3 region has the DNA TGTGCCAGCAGTTTCGGACAGGGTGTCGGAGCTTTCTTT.